This entry lists 5 T cell receptor beta chains sequenced from one sample in a study of blood T cell repertoires in COVID-19. Data came from immunoSEQ multiplex PCR; TCRdb stores just in-frame clones and leaves some out. The sample holds fewer than 250,000 clones, over 80% seen once. The material sequenced was PBMCs or T cells enriched from blood (not recorded which). These receptors came from a woman younger than 45 who had been exposed to COVID-19.

This rearrangement joins TRBV6-5 to TRBJ1-2; TRBD1 aligns across 7 bases. V shed 0 bases and J 0 bases; nucleotides not matched to a gene: 1. CDR3 length: 15 residues. Germline CDR1 is MNHEY and CDR2 is SVGAGI. CDR3 sequence reads: CASSYSGTANYGYTF. DNA of the CDR3: TGTGCCAGCAGTTACTCGGGGACAGCTAACTATGGCTACACCTTC.

CDR3: CASSLAGGLVPREQYF. CDR3 DNA: TGTGCCAGCAGCCTAGCGGGAGGTCTGGTCCCCCGCGAGCAGTACTTC. The chain uses TRBV11-2 and TRBJ2-7; 11 nucleotides align to TRBD2. Per germline, CDR1 SGHAT and CDR2 FQNNGV. The CDR3 has 16 amino acids. Germline trimming cut 5 bases from V and 6 bases from J; bases unmatched to any gene: 12.

V gene TRBV9 combines with J gene TRBJ1-2, with 10 positions matching TRBD1. V lost 2 bases to trimming and J lost 8 bases; unmatched junction nucleotides: 6. The CDR3 covers 14 residues. Germline loops: CDR1 SGDLS, CDR2 YYNGEE. The DNA of the CDR3 is TGTGCCAGCAGCGTTTCCGGGACAGGGGACGGCTACACCTTC. Protein product: CASSVSGTGDGYTF.

This chain links TRBV12-5 with TRBJ1-4, with TRBD1 as a possible D gene (6 bases). In germline, CDR1 is LGHNT, CDR2 FRNRAP. CDR3 length: 15 residues. Trimming cost V 3 bases and J 8 bases, with 16 bases left between them. CDR3 in DNA: TGTGCTAGTGGTTTCCAGACCCAGAGGGGGGAAAAACTGTTTTTT. Residues: CASGFQTQRGEKLFF.

The chain joins TRBV2 to TRBJ2-7; 8 bases agree with TRBD2. The germline CDR1 and CDR2 sequences are SNHLY and FYNNEI. The length of the CDR3 is 15 residues. Trimming removed 7 bases from V and 6 bases from J; junction bases left unmatched: 14. In nucleotides, the CDR3 is TGTGCCAGCACCCACCGGGGGGGGCCTGTCTCCGAGCAGTACTTC. It yields the protein CASTHRGGPVSEQYF.